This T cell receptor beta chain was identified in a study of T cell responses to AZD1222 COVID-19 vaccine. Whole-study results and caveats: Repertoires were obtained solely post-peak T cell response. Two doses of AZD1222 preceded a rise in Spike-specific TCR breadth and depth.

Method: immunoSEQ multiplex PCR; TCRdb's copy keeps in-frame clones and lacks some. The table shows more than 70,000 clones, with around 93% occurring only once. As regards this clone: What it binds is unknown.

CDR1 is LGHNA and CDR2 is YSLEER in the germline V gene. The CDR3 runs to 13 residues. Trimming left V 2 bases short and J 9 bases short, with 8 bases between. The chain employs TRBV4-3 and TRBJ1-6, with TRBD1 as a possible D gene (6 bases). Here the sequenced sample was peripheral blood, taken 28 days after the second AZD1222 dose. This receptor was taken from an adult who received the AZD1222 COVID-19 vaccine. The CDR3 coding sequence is TGCGCCAGCAGCCAATTCAGGGGTTCACCCCTCCACTTT. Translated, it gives CASSQFRGSPLHF.